The 9 T cell receptor beta chains reported below all come from one sample, sequenced in a study of T-cell memory formation after mild COVID-19 (dated by TCRdb to the early 2020s). The library was obtained by 5' RACE. Sequencer: Illumina NovaSeq 6000. TCRdb reworked the public reads: Q25 trimming with fastp, MiXCR clone assembly, productive beta chains retained. Rows matching on CDR3 protein sequence are summarized as one entry with the most common DNA and genes. Here the sample has roughly 52,000 distinct CDR3 sequences; approximately 9.5% occur a single time. The ten largest clones capture more than 0.95% of the sample. The sample was PBMCs or a T cell subset sorted from them (not recorded which). The receptors shown here come from a man between 18 and 35 years old who had mild COVID-19 (a few samples of this study predate the infection). The sample titles of this study are shuffled in the database, so cell type and time point are left out; the donor was told from shared clones.

The V and J genes are TRBV5-5 and TRBJ2-7; D gene ambiguous. CDR1 SGHKS and CDR2 YYEKEE come from the germline V gene (reference sequence). Trimming pared 4 bases from V and 3 bases from J, leaving 17 bases between. The CDR3 runs to 15 residues. The CDR3 loop is CASSPQPVLLYEQYV. The DNA for the CDR3 is TGTGCCAGCAGCCCGCAGCCGGTTCTCCTCTACGAGCAGTACGTC.

This clonotype was detected ten times or more. The V call is TRBV7-3, the J call TRBJ2-1; no firm D call. V lost 1 base and J 9 bases, leaving 7 bases between the germline ends. The CDR3 spans 12 residues. Germline lookup yields CDR1 SGHTA and CDR2 FQGTGA. CDR3 sequence (DNA): TGTGCCAGCAGCTTAATGGATGGTGAGCAGTTCTTC. It codes for CASSLMDGEQFF.

The chain carries TRBV18 and TRBJ2-6; TRBD1 or TRBD2 may be the D gene (5 bases each). The V end lost 6 bases, the J end lost 0 bases, and 15 bases lay between the germline ends. The germline gives CDR1 KGHSH, CDR2 LQKENI. This CDR3 is built from 17 residues. CDR3 loop: CASSTGTPLSGANVLTF. CDR3 sequence (DNA): TGTGCCAGCTCCACCGGGACCCCCCTCTCTGGGGCCAACGTCCTGACTTTC.

This clonotype was seen only a few times. The chain couples TRBV7-9 to TRBJ1-2; 7 nucleotides match TRBD1. V shed 2 bases, J shed 4 bases, and the junction held 4 bases outside the gene matches. Germline CDR1 is SEHNR and CDR2 is FQNEAQ (reference sequence). This CDR3 spans 14 amino acids. CDR3 sequence reads: CASSLTGDSYGYTF. The CDR3 DNA reads as TGTGCCAGCAGCTTAACAGGGGATTCCTATGGCTACACCTTC.

This clonotype was counted ten times or more. The junction departs from germline at one end; a sequencing error may be responsible. This chain connects TRBV11-2 to TRBJ2-1, with D maybe TRBD2 (6 bases). CDR3 length: 13 residues. Germline V gene data show CDR1 as SGHAT and CDR2 as FQNNGV. CDR3 sequence reads: CASSLGRYNEQFF. In DNA, the CDR3 is TGCGCCAGCAGCTTGGGGAGGTACAATGAGCAGTTCTTC. The full variable domain, rest sourced from reference TRBV11-2 and TRBJ2-1, is EAGVAQSPRYKIIEKRQSVAFWCNPISGHATLYWYQQILGQGPKLLIQFQNNGVVDDSQLPKDRFSAERLKGVDSTLKIQPAKLEDSAVYLCASSLGRYNEQFFGPGTRLTVL.

The rearrangement uses TRBV7-9 and TRBJ1-5; unclear D gene. The CDR3 spans 14 residues. The germline V and J ends were trimmed by 4 bases and 2 bases, with 9 bases remaining between them. CDR1 is SEHNR, CDR2 FQNEAQ, per germline (reference sequence). In DNA form, the CDR3 reads TGTGCCAGCAGCTCAACTAGGGGCAATCAGCCCCAGCATTTT. Translated: CASSSTRGNQPQHF.

The table lists this clonotype with many counts. The chain recombines TRBV28 with TRBJ2-1; 10 bases line up with TRBD1. Germline trimming cut 3 bases from V and 4 bases from J; bases unmatched to any gene: 3. Germline V CDR1 and CDR2: MDHEN, SYDVKM. The CDR3 has 15 amino acids. The CDR3 sequence: CASSFLDRGYNEQFF. The CDR3 DNA reads TGTGCCAGCAGTTTTTTGGACAGGGGGTACAATGAGCAGTTCTTC.

This sequence joins TRBV6-2 or TRBV6-3 and TRBJ2-3; D is undetermined. The CDR3 length is 10 residues. V was trimmed by 5 bases and J by 6 bases, leaving 3 bases between them. Germline V lookup: CDR1 MNHEY, CDR2 SVGEGT. The CDR3 here is CASSADTQYF. DNA for the CDR3: TGTGCCAGCAGTGCGGATACGCAGTATTTT.

J is TRBJ2-6 and V is TRBV7-8; unclear D gene. Germline loops: CDR1 SGHVS, CDR2 FQNEAQ. The V gene lost 5 bases and the J gene lost 2 bases, with 7 bases spanning the gap. The CDR3 totals 14 residues. For the CDR3, the DNA is TGTGCCAGCAGCCAGGATACTGGGGCCAACGTCCTGACTTTC. It yields the protein CASSQDTGANVLTF.